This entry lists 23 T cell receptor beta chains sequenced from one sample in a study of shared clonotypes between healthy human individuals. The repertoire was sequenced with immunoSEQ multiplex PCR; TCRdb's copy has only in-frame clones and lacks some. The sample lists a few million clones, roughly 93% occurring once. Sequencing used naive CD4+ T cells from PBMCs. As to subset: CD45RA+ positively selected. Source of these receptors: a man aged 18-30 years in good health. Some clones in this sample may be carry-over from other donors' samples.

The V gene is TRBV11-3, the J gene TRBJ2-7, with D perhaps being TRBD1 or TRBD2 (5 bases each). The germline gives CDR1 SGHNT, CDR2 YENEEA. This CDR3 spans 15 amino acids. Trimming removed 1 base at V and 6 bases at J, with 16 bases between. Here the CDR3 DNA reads TGTGCCAGCAGCTTAGGTGGGGGATCGTCTTCCGAGCAGTACTTC. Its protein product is CASSLGGGSSSEQYF.

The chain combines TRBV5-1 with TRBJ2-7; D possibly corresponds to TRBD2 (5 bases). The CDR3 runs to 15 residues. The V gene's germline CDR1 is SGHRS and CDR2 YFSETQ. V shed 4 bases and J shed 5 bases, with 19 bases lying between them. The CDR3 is CASSPDGLVNNEQYF. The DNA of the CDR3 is TGCGCCAGCAGCCCAGATGGACTGGTCAACAACGAGCAGTACTTC.

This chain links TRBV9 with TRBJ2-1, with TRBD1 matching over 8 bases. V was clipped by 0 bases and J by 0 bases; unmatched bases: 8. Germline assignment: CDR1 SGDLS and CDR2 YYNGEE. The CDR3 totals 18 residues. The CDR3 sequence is CASSVGTGMYSSYNEQFF. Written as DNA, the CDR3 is TGTGCCAGCAGCGTAGGGACAGGGATGTATTCCTCCTACAATGAGCAGTTCTTC. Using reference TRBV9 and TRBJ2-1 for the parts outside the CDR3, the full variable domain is DSGVTQTPKHLITATGQRVTLRCSPRSGDLSVYWYQQSLDQGLQFLIQYYNGEERAKGNILERFSAQQFPDLHSELNLSSLELGDSALYFCASSVGTGMYSSYNEQFFGPGTRLTVL.

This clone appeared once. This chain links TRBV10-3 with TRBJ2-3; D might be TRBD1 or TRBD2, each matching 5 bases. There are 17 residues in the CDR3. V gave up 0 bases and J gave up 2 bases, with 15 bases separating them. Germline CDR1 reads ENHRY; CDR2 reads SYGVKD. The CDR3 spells CAISESVRGLHTDTQYF. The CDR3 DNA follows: TGTGCCATCAGTGAGTCGGTGAGGGGCCTCCACACAGATACGCAGTATTTT.

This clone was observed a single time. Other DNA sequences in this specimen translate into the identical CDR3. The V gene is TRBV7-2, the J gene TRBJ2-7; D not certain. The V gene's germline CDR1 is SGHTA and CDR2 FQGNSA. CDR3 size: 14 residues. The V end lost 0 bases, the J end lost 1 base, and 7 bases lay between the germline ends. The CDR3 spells CASSLARFSYEQYF. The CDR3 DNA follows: TGTGCCAGCAGCTTAGCCAGGTTTTCCTACGAGCAGTACTTC.

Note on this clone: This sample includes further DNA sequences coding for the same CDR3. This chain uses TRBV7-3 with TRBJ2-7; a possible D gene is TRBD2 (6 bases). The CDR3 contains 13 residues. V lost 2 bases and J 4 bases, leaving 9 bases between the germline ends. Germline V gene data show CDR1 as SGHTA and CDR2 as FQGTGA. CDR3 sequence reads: CASSLGSGYEQYF. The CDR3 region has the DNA TGTGCCAGCAGCTTAGGGAGCGGGTACGAGCAGTACTTC.

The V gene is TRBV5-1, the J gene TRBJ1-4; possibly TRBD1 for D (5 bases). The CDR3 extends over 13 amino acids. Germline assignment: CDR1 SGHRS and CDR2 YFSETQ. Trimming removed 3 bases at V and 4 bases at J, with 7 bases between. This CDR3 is CASSSGGNEKLFF. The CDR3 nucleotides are TGCGCCAGCAGCTCGGGGGGTAATGAAAAACTGTTTTTT.

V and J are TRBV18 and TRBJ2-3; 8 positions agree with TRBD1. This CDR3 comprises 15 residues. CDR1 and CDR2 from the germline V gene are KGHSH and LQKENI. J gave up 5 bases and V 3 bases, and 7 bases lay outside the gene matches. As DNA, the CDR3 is TGTGCCAGCTCACCCCAGGGGGCGAGTAGAGATACGCAGTATTTT. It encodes CASSPQGASRDTQYF.

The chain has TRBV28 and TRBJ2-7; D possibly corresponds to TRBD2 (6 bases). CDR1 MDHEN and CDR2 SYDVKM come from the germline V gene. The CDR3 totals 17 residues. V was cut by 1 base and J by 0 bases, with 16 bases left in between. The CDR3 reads CASSLSPGSADSYEQYF. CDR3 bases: TGTGCCAGCAGTTTATCCCCCGGGAGCGCCGACTCCTACGAGCAGTACTTC.

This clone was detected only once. The CDR3 sequence: CASSLAVSSGTEAFF. The CDR3 bases are TGCGCCAGCAGCTTGGCCGTATCCTCGGGAACTGAAGCTTTCTTT. The V gene is TRBV5-1, the J gene TRBJ1-1; D is unresolved. CDR3 length equals 15 residues. The V and J ends lost 0 bases and 5 bases respectively, with 14 bases between them. Germline V gene sequence: CDR1 SGHRS, CDR2 YFSETQ.

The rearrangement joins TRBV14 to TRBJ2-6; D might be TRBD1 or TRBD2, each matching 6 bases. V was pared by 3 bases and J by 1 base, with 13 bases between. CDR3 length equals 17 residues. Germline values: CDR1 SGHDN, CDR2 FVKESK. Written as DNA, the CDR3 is TGTGCCAGCAGCCATCCCGGAGGGGGGTCTGGGGCCAACGTCCTGACTTTC. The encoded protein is CASSHPGGGSGANVLTF.

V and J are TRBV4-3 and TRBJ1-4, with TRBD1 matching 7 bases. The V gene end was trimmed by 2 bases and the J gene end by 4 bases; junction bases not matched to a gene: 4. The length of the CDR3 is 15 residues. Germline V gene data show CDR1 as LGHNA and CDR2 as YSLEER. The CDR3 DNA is TGCGCCAGCAGCCAAATACAGGGGTTTAATGAAAAACTGTTTTTT. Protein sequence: CASSQIQGFNEKLFF.

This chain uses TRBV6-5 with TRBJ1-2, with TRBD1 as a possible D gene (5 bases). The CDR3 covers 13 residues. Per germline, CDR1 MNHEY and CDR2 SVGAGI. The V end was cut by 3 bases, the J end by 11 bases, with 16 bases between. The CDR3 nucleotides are TGTGCCAGCAGTTATCGGGACGGAAGGTCGTACACCTTC. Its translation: CASSYRDGRSYTF.

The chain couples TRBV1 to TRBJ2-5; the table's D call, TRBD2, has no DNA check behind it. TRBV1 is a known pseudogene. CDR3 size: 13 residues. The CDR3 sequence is CTSSHSGRETQYF. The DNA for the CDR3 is TGCACCAGCAGCCATTCCGGGAGAGAGACCCAGTACTTC.

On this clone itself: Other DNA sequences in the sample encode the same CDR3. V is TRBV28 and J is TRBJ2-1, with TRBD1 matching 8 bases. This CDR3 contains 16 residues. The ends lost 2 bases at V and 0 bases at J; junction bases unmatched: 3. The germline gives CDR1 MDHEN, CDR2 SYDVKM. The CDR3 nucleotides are TGTGCCAGCAGTTTACCCGGACAGGGCTCCTACAATGAGCAGTTCTTC. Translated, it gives CASSLPGQGSYNEQFF. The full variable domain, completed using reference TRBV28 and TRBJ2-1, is DVKVTQSSRYLVKRTGEKVFLECVQDMDHENMFWYRQDPGLGLRLIYFSYDVKMKEKGDIPEGYSVSREKKERFSLILESASTNQTSMYLCASSLPGQGSYNEQFFGPGTRLTVL.

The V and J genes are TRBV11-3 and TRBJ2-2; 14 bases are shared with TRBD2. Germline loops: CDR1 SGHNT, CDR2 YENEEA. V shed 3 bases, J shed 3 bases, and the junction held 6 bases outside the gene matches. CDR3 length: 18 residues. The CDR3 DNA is TGTGCCAGCAGCTTGACTAGCGGGAGGGCCAGGTACACCGGGGAGCTGTTTTTT. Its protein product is CASSLTSGRARYTGELFF.

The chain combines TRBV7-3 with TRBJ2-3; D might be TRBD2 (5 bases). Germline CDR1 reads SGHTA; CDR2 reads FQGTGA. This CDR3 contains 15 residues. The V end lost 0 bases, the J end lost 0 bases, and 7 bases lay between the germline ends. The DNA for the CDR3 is TGTGCCAGCAGCTTAACTAGCGCGAGCACAGATACGCAGTATTTT. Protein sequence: CASSLTSASTDTQYF.

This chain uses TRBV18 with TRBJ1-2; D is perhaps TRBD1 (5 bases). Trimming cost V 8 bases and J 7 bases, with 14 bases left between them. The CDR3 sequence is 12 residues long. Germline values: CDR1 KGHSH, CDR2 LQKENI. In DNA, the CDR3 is TGTGCCAGCGGGAATGGGACTGTTGGCTACACCTTC. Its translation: CASGNGTVGYTF.

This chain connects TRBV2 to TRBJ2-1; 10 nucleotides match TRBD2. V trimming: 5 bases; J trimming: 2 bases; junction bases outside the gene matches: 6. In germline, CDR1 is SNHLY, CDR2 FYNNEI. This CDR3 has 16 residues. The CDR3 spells CASSPTSGWPYNEQFF. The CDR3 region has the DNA TGTGCCAGCAGTCCGACTAGCGGGTGGCCCTACAATGAGCAGTTCTTC.

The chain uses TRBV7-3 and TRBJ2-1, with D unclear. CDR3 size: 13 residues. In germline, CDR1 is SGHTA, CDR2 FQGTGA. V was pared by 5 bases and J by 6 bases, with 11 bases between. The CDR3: CASSPRSSNEQFF. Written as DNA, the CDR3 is TGTGCCAGCAGCCCAAGGAGTTCCAATGAGCAGTTCTTC.

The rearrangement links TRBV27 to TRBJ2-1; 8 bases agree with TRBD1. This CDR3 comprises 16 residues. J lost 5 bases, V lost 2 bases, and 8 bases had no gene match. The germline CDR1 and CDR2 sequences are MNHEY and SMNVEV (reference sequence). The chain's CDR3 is CASSLRGTGRNNEQFF. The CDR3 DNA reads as TGTGCCAGCAGTTTAAGAGGGACAGGTCGGAACAATGAGCAGTTCTTC.

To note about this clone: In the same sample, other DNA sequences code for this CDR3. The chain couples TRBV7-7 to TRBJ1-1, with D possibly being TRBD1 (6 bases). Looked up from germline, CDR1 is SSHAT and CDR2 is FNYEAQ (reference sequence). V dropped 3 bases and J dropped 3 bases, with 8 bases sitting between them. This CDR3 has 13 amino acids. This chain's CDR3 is CASSLDRDTEAFF. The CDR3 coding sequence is TGTGCCAGCAGCTTGGACAGAGACACTGAAGCTTTCTTT.

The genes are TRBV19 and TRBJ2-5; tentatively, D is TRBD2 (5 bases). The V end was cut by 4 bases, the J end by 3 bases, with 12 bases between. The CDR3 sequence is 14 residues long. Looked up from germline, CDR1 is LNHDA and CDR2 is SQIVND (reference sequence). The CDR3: CASSTRTGEETQYF. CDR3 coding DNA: TGTGCCAGTAGTACCCGGACTGGGGAAGAGACCCAGTACTTC.